This T cell receptor (beta chain) was sequenced for a study of cytomegalovirus exposure and HLA in healthy donors. This CDR3 contains 15 residues. CDR1 is SGHNT and CDR2 is YYREEE in the germline V gene (reference sequence). V was shortened by 3 bases and J by 4 bases, with 16 bases between the two germline ends. Primers: 60 Vbeta forward and 13 Jbeta reverse. Profiled with immunoSEQ multiplex PCR; TCRdb holds only in-frame clones, not every one. The sample includes some 170,000 clones, around 90% of them seen just once. The sample was PBMCs. The chain recombines TRBV5-4 with TRBJ1-2; a possible D gene is TRBD1 (6 bases). The clonotype originates from a woman younger than 45 in good health and CMV-seronegative. The CDR3 region has the DNA TGTGCCAGCAGCTCGGCTGGGCGGGGGCCCTATGGCTACACCTTC. It yields the protein CASSSAGRGPYGYTF.